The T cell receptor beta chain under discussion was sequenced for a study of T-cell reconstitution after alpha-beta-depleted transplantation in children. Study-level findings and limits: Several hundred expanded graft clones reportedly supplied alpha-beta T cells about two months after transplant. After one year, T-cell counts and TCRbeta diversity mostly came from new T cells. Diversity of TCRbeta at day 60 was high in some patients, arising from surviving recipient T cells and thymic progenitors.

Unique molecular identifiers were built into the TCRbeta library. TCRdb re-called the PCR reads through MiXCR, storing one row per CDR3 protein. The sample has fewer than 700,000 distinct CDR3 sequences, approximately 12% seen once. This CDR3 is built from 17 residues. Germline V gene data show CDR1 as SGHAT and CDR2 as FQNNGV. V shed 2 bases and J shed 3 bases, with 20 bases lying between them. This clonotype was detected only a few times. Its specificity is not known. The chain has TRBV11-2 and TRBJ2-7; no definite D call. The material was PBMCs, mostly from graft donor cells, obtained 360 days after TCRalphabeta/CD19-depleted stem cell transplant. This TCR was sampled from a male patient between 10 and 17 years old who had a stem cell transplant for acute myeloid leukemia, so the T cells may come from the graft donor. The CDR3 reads CASSLLSSKGLDYEQYF. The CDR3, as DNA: TGTGCCAGCAGCTTACTTTCGTCCAAGGGCTTAGACTACGAGCAGTACTTC.